This paragraph covers one T cell receptor beta chain sequence. The antigen remains unidentified. This specimen belongs to a study of T cell responses to AZD1222 COVID-19 vaccine. Overall study findings and caveats: Clonal diversity was possibly underestimated; the donors were predominantly white British and more often female.

Generated by immunoSEQ multiplex PCR, the TCRdb table keeps only in-frame clones and is missing some. The sample has some 86,000 clones, about nine tenths seen once. The sample here was peripheral blood, taken 28 days after the second AZD1222 dose. The origin of this receptor is an adult who received the AZD1222 COVID-19 vaccine.

CDR3 sequence reads: CASSLYAGESYNEQFF. The CDR3 DNA sequence: TGTGCCAGCAGTTTATATGCAGGGGAATCCTACAATGAGCAGTTCTTC. The chain is built from TRBV28 and TRBJ2-1; D is possibly TRBD1 (6 bases). Germline CDR1 is MDHEN and CDR2 is SYDVKM. The CDR3 contains 16 residues. Trimming cost V 1 base and J 1 base, with 11 bases left between them. Together with reference TRBV28 and TRBJ2-1, the CDR3 gives the full variable domain: DVKVTQSSRYLVKRTGEKVFLECVQDMDHENMFWYRQDPGLGLRLIYFSYDVKMKEKGDIPEGYSVSREKKERFSLILESASTNQTSMYLCASSLYAGESYNEQFFGPGTRLTVL.